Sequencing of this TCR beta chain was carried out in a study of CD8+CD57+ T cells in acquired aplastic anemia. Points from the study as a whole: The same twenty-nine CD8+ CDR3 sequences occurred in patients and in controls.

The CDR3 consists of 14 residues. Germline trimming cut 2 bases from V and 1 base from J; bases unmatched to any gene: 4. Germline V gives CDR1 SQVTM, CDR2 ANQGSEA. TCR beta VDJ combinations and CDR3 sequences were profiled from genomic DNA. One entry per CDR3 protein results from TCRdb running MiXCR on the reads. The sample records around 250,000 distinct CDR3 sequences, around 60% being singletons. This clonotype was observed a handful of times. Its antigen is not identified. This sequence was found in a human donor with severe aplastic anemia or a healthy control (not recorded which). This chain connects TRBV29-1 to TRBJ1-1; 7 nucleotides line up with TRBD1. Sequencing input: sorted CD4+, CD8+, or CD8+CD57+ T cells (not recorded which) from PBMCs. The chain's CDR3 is CSVEKGAENTEAFF. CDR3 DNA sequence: TGCAGCGTTGAAAAGGGGGCTGAGAACACTGAAGCTTTCTTT.